The sequence of this TCR beta chain was determined in a study of blood T cells in healthy people across ages. J gave up 3 bases and V 5 bases, and 6 bases lay outside the gene matches. CDR3 size: 14 residues. Germline V gene data show CDR1 as MNHEY and CDR2 as SVGEGT. For the second PCR, which ran for about 7 to 11 cycles, a sample-barcoded 5' primer and a J-beta primer mix were used. Every sample gave at least 3 million paired-end reads containing CDR3. TCRdb re-derived calls from the 5' RACE reads in MiXCR, one entry per CDR3 protein. The sample contains more than 500,000 distinct CDR3 sequences, 25% to 30% of which appear only once.

The rearrangement links TRBV6-2 or TRBV6-3 to TRBJ1-2; TRBD1 matches at 7 bases. Material: blood. The clonotype was recovered from a woman between 65 and 79 years old in good health. CDR3 sequence: CASSDPQGYYGYTF. CDR3 nucleotides: TGTGCCAGCAGTGACCCACAGGGGTACTATGGCTACACCTTC.